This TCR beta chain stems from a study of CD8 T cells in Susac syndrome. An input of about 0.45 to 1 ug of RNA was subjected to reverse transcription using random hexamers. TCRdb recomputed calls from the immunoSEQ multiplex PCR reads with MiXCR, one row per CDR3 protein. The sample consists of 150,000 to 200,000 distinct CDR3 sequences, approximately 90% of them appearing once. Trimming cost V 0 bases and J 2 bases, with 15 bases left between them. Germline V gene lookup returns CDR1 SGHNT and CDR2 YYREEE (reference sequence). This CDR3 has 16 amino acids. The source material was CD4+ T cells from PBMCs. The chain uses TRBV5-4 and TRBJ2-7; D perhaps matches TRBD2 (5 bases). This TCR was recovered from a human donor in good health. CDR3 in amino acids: CASSLGGRAGAYEQYF. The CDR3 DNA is TGTGCCAGCAGCTTGGGTGGGAGAGCCGGAGCCTACGAGCAGTACTTC.